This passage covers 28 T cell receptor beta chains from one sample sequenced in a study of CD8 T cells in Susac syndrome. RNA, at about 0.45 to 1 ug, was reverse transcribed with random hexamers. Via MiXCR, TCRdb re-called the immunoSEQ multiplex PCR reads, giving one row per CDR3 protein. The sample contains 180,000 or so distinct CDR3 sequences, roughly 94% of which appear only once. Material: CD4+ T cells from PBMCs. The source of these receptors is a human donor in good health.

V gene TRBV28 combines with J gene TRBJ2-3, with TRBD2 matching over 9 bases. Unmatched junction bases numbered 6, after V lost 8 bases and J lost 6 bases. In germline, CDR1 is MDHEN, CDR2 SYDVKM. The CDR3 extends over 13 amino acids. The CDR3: CASLAGVSDTQYF. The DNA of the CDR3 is TGTGCCAGCTTAGCGGGAGTGAGCGATACGCAGTATTTT. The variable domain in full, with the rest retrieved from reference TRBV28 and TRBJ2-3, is DVKVTQSSRYLVKRTGEKVFLECVQDMDHENMFWYRQDPGLGLRLIYFSYDVKMKEKGDIPEGYSVSREKKERFSLILESASTNQTSMYLCASLAGVSDTQYFGPGTRLTVL.

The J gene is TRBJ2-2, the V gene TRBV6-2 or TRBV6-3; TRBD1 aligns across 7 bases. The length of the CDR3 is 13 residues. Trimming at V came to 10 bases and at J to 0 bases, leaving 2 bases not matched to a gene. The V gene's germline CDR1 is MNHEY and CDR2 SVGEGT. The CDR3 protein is CATGQANTGELFF. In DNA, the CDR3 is TGTGCCACCGGACAGGCGAACACCGGGGAGCTGTTTTTT.

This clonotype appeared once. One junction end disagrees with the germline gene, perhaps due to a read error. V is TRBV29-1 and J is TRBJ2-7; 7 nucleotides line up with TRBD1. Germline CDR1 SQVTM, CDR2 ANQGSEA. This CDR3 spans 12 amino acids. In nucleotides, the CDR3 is TGCAGCCTTGAGACGTCAGGGGGCGAGCAGTACTTC. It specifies CSLETSGGEQYF.

CDR3 amino acids: CASSYRESVSGANVLTF. The DNA of the CDR3 is TGTGCCAGCAGTTACCGTGAATCCGTCTCTGGGGCCAACGTCCTGACTTTC. The chain has TRBV6-5 and TRBJ2-6; the D is unclear. In germline, CDR1 is MNHEY, CDR2 SVGAGI. V was pared by 2 bases and J by 0 bases, with 11 bases between. This CDR3 has 17 residues.

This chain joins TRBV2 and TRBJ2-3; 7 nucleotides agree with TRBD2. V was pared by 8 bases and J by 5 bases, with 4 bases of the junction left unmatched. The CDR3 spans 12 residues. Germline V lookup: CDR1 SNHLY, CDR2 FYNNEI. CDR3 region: CASGRAEDTQYF. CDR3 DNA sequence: TGTGCCAGCGGGAGGGCCGAAGATACGCAGTATTTT.

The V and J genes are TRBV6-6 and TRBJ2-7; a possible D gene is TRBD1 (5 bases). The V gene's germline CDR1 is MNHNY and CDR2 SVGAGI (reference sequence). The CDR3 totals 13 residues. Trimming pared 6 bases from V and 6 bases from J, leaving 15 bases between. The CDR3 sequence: CASRGSADSEQYF. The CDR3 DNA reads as TGTGCCAGCAGAGGCTCGGCCGACAGCGAGCAGTACTTC.

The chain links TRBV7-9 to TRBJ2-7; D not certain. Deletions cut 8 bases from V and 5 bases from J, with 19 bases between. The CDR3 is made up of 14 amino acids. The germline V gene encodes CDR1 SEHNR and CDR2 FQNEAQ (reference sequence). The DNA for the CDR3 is TGTGCCAGCGCCGTAAGCCAGGTCCACAACGAGCAGTACTTC. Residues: CASAVSQVHNEQYF.

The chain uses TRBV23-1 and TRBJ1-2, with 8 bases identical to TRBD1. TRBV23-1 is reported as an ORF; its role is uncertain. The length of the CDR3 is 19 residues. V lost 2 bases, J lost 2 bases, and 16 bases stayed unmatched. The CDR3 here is CASSQMGDRRPSLNYGYTF. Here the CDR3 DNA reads TGCGCCAGCAGTCAAATGGGGGACAGGAGGCCAAGCCTGAACTATGGCTACACCTTC.

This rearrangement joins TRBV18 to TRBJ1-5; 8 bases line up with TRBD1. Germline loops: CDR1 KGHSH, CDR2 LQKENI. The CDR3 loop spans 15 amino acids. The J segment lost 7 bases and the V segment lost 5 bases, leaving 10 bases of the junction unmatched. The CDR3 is CASSGSQGADQPQHF. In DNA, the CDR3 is TGTGCCAGCTCAGGGAGTCAGGGGGCGGACCAGCCCCAGCATTTT.

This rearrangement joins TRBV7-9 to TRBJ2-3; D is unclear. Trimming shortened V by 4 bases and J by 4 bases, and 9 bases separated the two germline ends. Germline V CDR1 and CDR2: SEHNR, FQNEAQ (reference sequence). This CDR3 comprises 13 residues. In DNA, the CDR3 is TGTGCCAGCAGCTCGAGAGGCCCAGATACGCAGTATTTT. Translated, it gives CASSSRGPDTQYF.

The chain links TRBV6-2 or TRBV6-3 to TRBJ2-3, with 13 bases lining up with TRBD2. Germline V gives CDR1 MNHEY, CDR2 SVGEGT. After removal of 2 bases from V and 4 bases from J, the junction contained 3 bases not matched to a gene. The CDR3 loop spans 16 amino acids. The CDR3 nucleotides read TGTGCCAGCAGTTACGGACTAGCGGGAGCGTCAGATACGCAGTATTTT. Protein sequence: CASSYGLAGASDTQYF.

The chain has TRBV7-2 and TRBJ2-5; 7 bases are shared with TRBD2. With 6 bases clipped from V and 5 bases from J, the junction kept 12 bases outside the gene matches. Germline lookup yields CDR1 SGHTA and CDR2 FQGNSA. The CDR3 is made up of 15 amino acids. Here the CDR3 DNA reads TGTGCCAGCAGGTCCCCGGGGGGAGCTGGGGAGACCCAGTACTTC. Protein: CASRSPGGAGETQYF.

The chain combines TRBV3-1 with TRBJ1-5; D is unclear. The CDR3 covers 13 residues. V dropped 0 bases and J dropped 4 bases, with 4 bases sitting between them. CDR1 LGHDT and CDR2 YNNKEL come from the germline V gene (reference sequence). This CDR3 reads CASSQDVNQPQHF. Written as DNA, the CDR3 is TGTGCCAGCAGCCAAGACGTTAATCAGCCCCAGCATTTT.

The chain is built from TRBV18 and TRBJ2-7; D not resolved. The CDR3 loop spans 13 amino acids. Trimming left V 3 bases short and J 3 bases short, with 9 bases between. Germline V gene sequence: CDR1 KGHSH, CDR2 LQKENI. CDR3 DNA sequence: TGTGCCAGCTCACCGGACGTACTCTACGAGCAGTACTTC. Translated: CASSPDVLYEQYF.

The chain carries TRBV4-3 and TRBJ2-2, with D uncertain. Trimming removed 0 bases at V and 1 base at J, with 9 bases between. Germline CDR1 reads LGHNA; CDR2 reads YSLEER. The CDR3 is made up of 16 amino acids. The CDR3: CASSQDVSVNTGELFF. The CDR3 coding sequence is TGCGCCAGCAGCCAAGATGTTTCAGTGAACACCGGGGAGCTGTTTTTT.

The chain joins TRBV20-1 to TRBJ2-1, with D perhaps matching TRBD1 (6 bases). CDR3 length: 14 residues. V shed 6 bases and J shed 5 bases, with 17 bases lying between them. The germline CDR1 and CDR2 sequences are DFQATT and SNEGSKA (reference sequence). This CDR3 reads CSASTTDRNNEQFF. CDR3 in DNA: TGCAGTGCCTCGACTACTGACAGGAACAATGAGCAGTTCTTC.

The CDR3 coding sequence is TGCGCCAGCAGCCAGGCAACCGGGTCCCCCTACGAGCAGTACTTC. It yields the protein CASSQATGSPYEQYF. The chain has TRBV4-3 and TRBJ2-7; unclear D gene. V was pared by 3 bases and J by 2 bases, with 14 bases between. Germline loops: CDR1 LGHNA, CDR2 YSLEER. The CDR3 covers 15 residues.

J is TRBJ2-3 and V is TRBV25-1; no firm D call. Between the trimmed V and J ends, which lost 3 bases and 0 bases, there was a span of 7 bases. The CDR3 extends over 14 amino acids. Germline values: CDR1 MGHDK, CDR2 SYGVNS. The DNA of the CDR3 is TGTGCCAGCAGTGATATGGGTAGCACAGATACGCAGTATTTT. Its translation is CASSDMGSTDTQYF.

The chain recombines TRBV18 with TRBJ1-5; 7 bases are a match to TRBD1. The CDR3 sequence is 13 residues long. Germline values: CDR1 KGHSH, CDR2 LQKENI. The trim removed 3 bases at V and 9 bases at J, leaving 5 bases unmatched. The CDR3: CASSPGTDRPQHF. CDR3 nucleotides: TGTGCCAGCTCACCGGGGACAGATCGGCCCCAGCATTTT.

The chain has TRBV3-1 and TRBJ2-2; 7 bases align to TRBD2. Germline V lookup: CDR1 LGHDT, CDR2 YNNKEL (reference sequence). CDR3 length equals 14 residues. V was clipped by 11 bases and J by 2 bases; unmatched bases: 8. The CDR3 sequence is CASSGVLNTGELFF. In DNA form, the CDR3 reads TGTGCCTCGAGCGGGGTCCTTAACACCGGGGAGCTGTTTTTT.

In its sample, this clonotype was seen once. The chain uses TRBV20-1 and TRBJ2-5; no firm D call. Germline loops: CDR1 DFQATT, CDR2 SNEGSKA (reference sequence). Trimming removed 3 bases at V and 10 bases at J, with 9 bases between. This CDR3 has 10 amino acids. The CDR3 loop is CSASLRGQYF. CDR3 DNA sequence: TGCAGTGCTAGCCTTCGTGGCCAGTACTTC.

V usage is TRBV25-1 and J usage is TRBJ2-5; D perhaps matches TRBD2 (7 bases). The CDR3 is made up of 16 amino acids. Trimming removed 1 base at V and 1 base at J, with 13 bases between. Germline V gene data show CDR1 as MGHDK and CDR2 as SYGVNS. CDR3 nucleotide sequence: TGTGCCAGCAGTGAATTGAGAGGGGGGGGCCAAGAGACCCAGTACTTC. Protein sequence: CASSELRGGGQETQYF.

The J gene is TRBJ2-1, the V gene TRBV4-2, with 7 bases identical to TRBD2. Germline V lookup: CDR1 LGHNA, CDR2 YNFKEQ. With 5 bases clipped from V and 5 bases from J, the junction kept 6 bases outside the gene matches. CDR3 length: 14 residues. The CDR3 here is CASSSGTTDNEQFF. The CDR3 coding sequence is TGTGCCAGCAGCTCCGGGACTACAGACAATGAGCAGTTCTTC.

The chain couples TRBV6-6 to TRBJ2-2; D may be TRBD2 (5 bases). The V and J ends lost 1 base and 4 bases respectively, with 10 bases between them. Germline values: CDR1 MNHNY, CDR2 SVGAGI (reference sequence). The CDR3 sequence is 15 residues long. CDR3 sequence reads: CASSYYAGPTGELFF. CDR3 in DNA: TGTGCCAGCAGTTACTATGCGGGCCCCACCGGGGAGCTGTTTTTT.

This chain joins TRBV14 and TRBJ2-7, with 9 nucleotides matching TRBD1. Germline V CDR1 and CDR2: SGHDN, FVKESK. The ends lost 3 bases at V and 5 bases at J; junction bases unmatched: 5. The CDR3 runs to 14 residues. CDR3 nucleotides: TGTGCCAGCAGCCATGTGGACAGGGGCCACGAGCAGTACTTC. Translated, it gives CASSHVDRGHEQYF.

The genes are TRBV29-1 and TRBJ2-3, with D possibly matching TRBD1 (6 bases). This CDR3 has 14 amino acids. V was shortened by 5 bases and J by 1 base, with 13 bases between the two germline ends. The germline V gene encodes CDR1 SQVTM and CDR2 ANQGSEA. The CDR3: CSVWLGGGTDTQYF. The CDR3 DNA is TGCAGCGTTTGGTTAGGGGGAGGCACAGATACGCAGTATTTT.

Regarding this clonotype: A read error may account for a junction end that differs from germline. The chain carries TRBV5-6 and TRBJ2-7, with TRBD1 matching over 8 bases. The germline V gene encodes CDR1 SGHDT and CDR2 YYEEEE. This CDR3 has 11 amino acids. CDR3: CASRSDRGVDF. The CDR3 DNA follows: TGTGCCAGCAGATCAGACAGGGGTGTGGACTTC.

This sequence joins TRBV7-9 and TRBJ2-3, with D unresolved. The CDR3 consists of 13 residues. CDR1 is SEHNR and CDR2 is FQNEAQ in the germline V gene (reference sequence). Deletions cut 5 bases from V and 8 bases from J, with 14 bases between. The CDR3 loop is CASSLGPFATQYF. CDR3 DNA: TGTGCCAGCAGCCTAGGACCCTTTGCTACGCAGTATTTT. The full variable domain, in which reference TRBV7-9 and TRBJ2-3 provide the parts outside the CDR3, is DTGVSQNPRHKITKRGQNVTFRCDPISEHNRLYWYRQTLGQGPEFLTYFQNEAQLEKSRLLSDRFSAERPKGSFSTLEIQRTEQGDSAMYLCASSLGPFATQYFGPGTRLTVL.